A single sample is the source of the 24 T cell receptor beta chains below, sequenced in a study of blood T cell repertoires in COVID-19. This table comes from immunoSEQ multiplex PCR, and its TCRdb copy is limited to in-frame clones, with some not included. The sample lists 300,000 to 350,000 clones, around nine tenths occurring once. Sequencing was performed on PBMCs or T cells enriched from blood (not recorded which). The origin of the receptors is a woman under 40 who had been exposed to COVID-19.

V is TRBV4-2 and J is TRBJ1-2, with 7 bases that match TRBD1. Germline CDR1 is LGHNA and CDR2 is YNFKEQ. CDR3 length equals 15 residues. Trimming removed 2 bases from V and 8 bases from J; junction bases left unmatched: 11. CDR3 nucleotide sequence: TGTGCCAGCAGCCAAAAAAGCCGACAGGGAGGAGGCTACACCTTC. It specifies CASSQKSRQGGGYTF.

The rearrangement uses TRBV6-2 or TRBV6-3 and TRBJ2-1, with 8 bases aligning to TRBD2. Germline loops: CDR1 MNHEY, CDR2 SVGEGT. There are 14 residues in the CDR3. V dropped 2 bases and J dropped 9; count of bases not matched to a gene: 6. This CDR3 reads CASSYPGLAREQFF. Here the CDR3 DNA reads TGTGCCAGCAGTTACCCCGGACTAGCACGTGAGCAGTTCTTC.

The chain carries TRBV7-2 and TRBJ2-3; TRBD1 agrees at 9 bases. This CDR3 has 15 amino acids. V lost 4 bases and J lost 6; bases outside the gene matches: 8. CDR1 is SGHTA, CDR2 FQGNSA, per germline. Here the CDR3 reads CASSSGTGWGDTQYF. In nucleotides, the CDR3 is TGTGCCAGCAGCTCCGGGACAGGGTGGGGTGATACGCAGTATTTT.

This clone was seen just once. The chain combines TRBV11-2 with TRBJ1-1; unclear D gene. The CDR3 runs 13 residues. Trimming took 5 bases from V and 5 from J, leaving 12 bases between them. The germline gives CDR1 SGHAT, CDR2 FQNNGV. The CDR3 region is CASSLPGGTEAFF. CDR3 coding DNA: TGTGCCAGCAGCCTCCCTGGAGGGACTGAAGCTTTCTTT.

To note about this clone: One end of the junction fails to match germline, which may point to a read error. CDR3 nucleotide sequence: TGTGCCAGCTCCCCACCCGGGGGGCTAGCCAAAAACATTCAGTACTTC. Translated, it gives CASSPPGGLAKNIQYF. The chain employs TRBV18 and TRBJ2-4; a weak D match, TRBD2 (7 bases). The CDR3 contains 16 residues. Per the germline V gene, CDR1 is KGHSH and CDR2 is LQKENI.

The chain joins TRBV7-9 to TRBJ1-2, with 9 bases aligning to TRBD1. The CDR3 runs to 15 residues. Germline trimming cut 4 bases from V and 7 bases from J; bases unmatched to any gene: 10. From germline, CDR1 is SEHNR and CDR2 FQNEAQ (reference sequence). CDR3 in DNA: TGTGCCAGCAGCTCCTCGGAGGGGACAGGGAGTGGCTACACCTTC. It specifies CASSSSEGTGSGYTF.

V and J are TRBV11-2 and TRBJ2-3; 10 nucleotides align to TRBD1. The junction had 5 bases not matched to a gene; V was cut back by 4 bases and J by 4 bases. The CDR3 runs to 15 residues. In germline, CDR1 is SGHAT, CDR2 FQNNGV. DNA for the CDR3: TGTGCCAGCAGCTCGTGGGACAGGGGACCAGATACGCAGTATTTT. Encoded protein: CASSSWDRGPDTQYF.

The genes are TRBV2 and TRBJ2-7; TRBD1 matches at 8 bases. This CDR3 region has 15 residues. Germline values: CDR1 SNHLY, CDR2 FYNNEI. With V trimmed by 0 bases and J by 4 bases, 5 bases remained unmatched. The CDR3 DNA reads as TGTGCCAGCAGTGAAGCGCTTGGACAGGGTTACGAGCAGTACTTC. This translates into CASSEALGQGYEQYF.

V gene TRBV18 combines with J gene TRBJ1-2, with TRBD1 matching 9 bases. The V gene end was trimmed by 4 bases and the J gene end by 6 bases; junction bases not matched to a gene: 6. This CDR3 has 14 amino acids. Germline values: CDR1 KGHSH, CDR2 LQKENI. Written as DNA, the CDR3 is TGTGCCAGCTCACGGCGGGACAGGGCTCATGGCTACACCTTC. Translated, it gives CASSRRDRAHGYTF.

The rearrangement links TRBV3-1 (or the pseudogene TRBV3-2) to TRBJ2-1; 7 nucleotides align to TRBD1. Losses at the gene ends were 4 bases for V and 3 bases for J; bases not matched to a gene: 3. This CDR3 comprises 14 residues. Looked up from germline, CDR1 is LGHDT and CDR2 is YNNKEL (reference sequence). The DNA of the CDR3 is TGTGCCAGCAGCCGACAGGGCGGCTACAATGAGCAGTTCTTC. Translating it yields CASSRQGGYNEQFF.

Comment on this clone: This CDR3 is also generated by other DNA sequences in the sample. This sequence joins TRBV2 and TRBJ1-5; 10 bases are a match to TRBD1. CDR3 length equals 13 residues. The trim removed 6 bases at V and 5 bases at J, leaving 1 base unmatched. The V gene's germline CDR1 is SNHLY and CDR2 FYNNEI. The CDR3 nucleotides read TGTGCCAGCAGCGGGACAGGGGATCAGCCCCAGCATTTT. Its protein is CASSGTGDQPQHF. Supplemented by reference TRBV2 and TRBJ1-5, the full variable domain reads EPEVTQTPSHQVTQMGQEVILRCVPISNHLYFYWYRQILGQKVEFLVSFYNNEISEKSEIFDDQFSVERPDGSNFTLKIRSTKLEDSAMYFCASSGTGDQPQHFGDGTRLSIL.

The chain links TRBV4-1 to TRBJ2-7, with 8 bases identical to TRBD1. This CDR3 is 15 amino acids long. Germline V CDR1 and CDR2: MGHRA, YSYEKL. Trimming cost V 0 bases and J 3 bases; bases outside gene matches: 4. CDR3 sequence reads: CASSQDQGAGYEQYF. The CDR3 DNA is TGCGCCAGCAGCCAAGATCAGGGGGCGGGCTACGAGCAGTACTTC.

The chain combines TRBV7-9 with TRBJ1-4; possibly TRBD1 for D (5 bases). The CDR3 extends over 14 amino acids. CDR1 and CDR2 (germline): SEHNR, FQNEAQ (reference sequence). The V end was cut by 5 bases, the J end by 7 bases, with 14 bases between. CDR3 in amino acids: CASSTQASGEKLFF. For the CDR3, the DNA is TGTGCCAGCAGCACACAGGCGTCTGGTGAAAAACTGTTTTTT.

The rearrangement links TRBV19 to TRBJ1-4; D is possibly TRBD1 (5 bases). The CDR3 runs to 15 residues. Germline assignment: CDR1 LNHDA and CDR2 SQIVND (reference sequence). The ends were cut back, 5 bases at V and 2 bases at J, with 12 bases in the middle. The CDR3 DNA reads as TGTGCCAGTAGTGCCCCAGGGTACACTAATGAAAAACTGTTTTTT. Translation: CASSAPGYTNEKLFF.

The chain joins TRBV5-1 to TRBJ1-5, with D perhaps TRBD1 (6 bases). The CDR3 covers 13 residues. In germline, CDR1 is SGHRS, CDR2 YFSETQ. Trimming stripped 4 bases from V and 5 bases from J, with 10 bases between. This CDR3 reads CASSQGNDQPQHF. In DNA form, the CDR3 reads TGCGCCAGCAGCCAGGGGAACGATCAGCCCCAGCATTTT.

The chain employs TRBV5-1 and TRBJ2-3, with 8 bases fitting TRBD2. Per germline, CDR1 SGHRS and CDR2 YFSETQ. The CDR3 loop spans 15 amino acids. The V gene end was trimmed by 7 bases and the J gene end by 3 bases; junction bases not matched to a gene: 10. CDR3 amino acids: CASLGSGGVTDTQYF. The CDR3 region has the DNA TGCGCCAGCTTGGGGAGCGGGGGTGTTACAGATACGCAGTATTTT.

The genes are TRBV27 and TRBJ1-2; D possibly corresponds to TRBD1 (5 bases). The CDR3 runs to 12 residues. The germline V gene has CDR1 MNHEY and CDR2 SMNVEV (reference sequence). The germline V and J ends were trimmed by 6 bases and 5 bases, with 10 bases remaining between them. CDR3 residues: CASRTDTYGYTF. The CDR3 region has the DNA TGTGCCAGCAGGACAGACACATATGGCTACACCTTC.

The gene calls are TRBV6-5 and TRBJ2-7, with TRBD1 as a possible D gene (6 bases). Germline CDR1 and CDR2: MNHEY and SVGAGI. Trimming removed 3 bases from V and 5 bases from J, with 14 bases in between. The CDR3 loop spans 14 amino acids. CDR3 loop: CASSYDRKINEQYF. The DNA for the CDR3 is TGTGCCAGCAGTTATGACAGGAAGATCAACGAGCAGTACTTC.

This clone has a handful of counts. This chain links TRBV6-5 with TRBJ2-1, with D tentatively TRBD1 (7 bases). In germline, CDR1 is MNHEY, CDR2 SVGAGI. V lost 4 bases, J lost 4 bases, and 14 bases lay in between. The CDR3 extends over 15 amino acids. The CDR3 reads CASSSTGAGYNEQFF. Written as DNA, the CDR3 is TGTGCCAGCAGTTCTACAGGGGCGGGGTACAATGAGCAGTTCTTC.

The chain is built from TRBV4-1 and TRBJ2-7; TRBD2 agrees at 9 bases. The CDR3 loop spans 16 amino acids. The junction had 7 bases not matched to a gene; V was cut back by 4 bases and J by 0 bases. Germline V gene sequence: CDR1 MGHRA, CDR2 YSYEKL. CDR3 bases: TGCGCCAGCAGCCCTACACGGACTAGCGACTCCTACGAGCAGTACTTC. It encodes CASSPTRTSDSYEQYF.

The chain carries TRBV7-9 and TRBJ2-4, with D unresolved. V lost 2 bases and J 0 bases, leaving 11 bases between the germline ends. Germline values: CDR1 SEHNR, CDR2 FQNEAQ (reference sequence). CDR3 length: 16 residues. The chain's CDR3 is CASSLRDNLAKNIQYF. As DNA, the CDR3 is TGTGCCAGCAGCTTACGTGACAATCTAGCCAAAAACATTCAGTACTTC.

V usage is TRBV12-3 or TRBV12-4 and J usage is TRBJ1-6, with D maybe TRBD1 (6 bases). Trimming cost V 6 bases and J 7 bases, with 10 bases left between them. The length of the CDR3 is 13 residues. The CDR3 DNA reads as TGTGCCAGCAGGCTAACAGGGAATTCACCCCTCCACTTT. Amino acids: CASRLTGNSPLHF.

This clone was seen a single time. The V call is TRBV12-3 or TRBV12-4, the J call TRBJ1-1; D is perhaps TRBD1 (6 bases). The V end lost 4 bases, the J end lost 7 bases, and 13 bases lay between the germline ends. The CDR3 sequence is 13 residues long. This CDR3 is CASSWTEANEAFF. CDR3 coding DNA: TGTGCCAGCAGTTGGACAGAGGCCAATGAAGCTTTCTTT.

The chain couples TRBV6-5 to TRBJ1-5; no definite D call. The CDR3 is 15 residues long. The V end lost 5 bases, the J end lost 0 bases, and 11 bases lay between the germline ends. Germline CDR1 MNHEY, CDR2 SVGAGI. CDR3 residues: CASSPQSYSNQPQHF. As DNA, the CDR3 is TGTGCCAGCAGTCCACAGAGTTATAGCAATCAGCCCCAGCATTTT.